Each of the 7 T cell receptor beta chains below was sequenced from the same sample in a study of T cell responses to AZD1222 COVID-19 vaccine. This table comes from immunoSEQ multiplex PCR, and its TCRdb copy is limited to in-frame clones, with some not included. The table has some 30,000 clones, 86% seen once. Sample: peripheral blood, taken 28 days after the second AZD1222 dose. The receptors were gathered from an adult who received the AZD1222 COVID-19 vaccine.

This clone was seen a few times. The V call is TRBV4-2, the J call TRBJ2-7; 9 bases agree with TRBD1. V trimming: 0 bases; J trimming: 1 base; junction bases outside the gene matches: 4. Germline CDR1 LGHNA, CDR2 YNFKEQ. The CDR3 runs to 16 residues. The CDR3 region has the DNA TGTGCCAGCAGCCAAGATGCGGGGACAGGGTCCTACGAGCAGTACTTC. This translates into CASSQDAGTGSYEQYF.

The chain joins TRBV9 to TRBJ2-7; a weak D match, TRBD2 (5 bases). Deletions cut 0 bases from V and 1 base from J, with 14 bases between. There are 16 residues in the CDR3. CDR1 and CDR2 (germline): SGDLS, YYNGEE. The CDR3 coding sequence is TGTGCCAGCAGCGTAGATGAGGGCGGGCCTTCCTACGAGCAGTACTTC. Translation: CASSVDEGGPSYEQYF.

Here the CDR3 reads CASGTDIAGYTF. DNA for the CDR3: TGTGCCAGCGGGACGGATATAGCCGGCTACACCTTC. The J gene is TRBJ1-2, the V gene TRBV19; a weak D match, TRBD1 (5 bases). V gave up 9 bases and J gave up 8 bases, with 16 bases separating them. The CDR3 extends over 12 amino acids. Per germline, CDR1 LNHDA and CDR2 SQIVND (reference sequence).

This chain connects TRBV29-1 to TRBJ2-4; D is uncertain. Germline assignment: CDR1 SQVTM and CDR2 ANQGSEA. V lost 6 bases to trimming and J lost 9 bases, with 15 bases between them. The CDR3 totals 12 residues. For the CDR3, the DNA is TGCAGCGTCGAGACCGGTCTAAGCATTCAGTACTTC. This translates into CSVETGLSIQYF.

The rearrangement links TRBV10-1 to TRBJ2-2; possibly TRBD2 for D (6 bases). Germline V CDR1 and CDR2: WNHNN, SYGVQD (reference sequence). V was trimmed by 2 bases and J by 2 bases, leaving 9 bases between them. The CDR3 runs to 15 residues. The CDR3 loop reads CASSEASENTGELFF. DNA for the CDR3: TGCGCCAGCAGTGAGGCTAGCGAAAACACCGGGGAGCTGTTTTTT.

The V and J genes are TRBV12-3 or TRBV12-4 and TRBJ1-1; D may be TRBD1 (5 bases). This CDR3 spans 13 amino acids. V was clipped by 0 bases and J by 4 bases, with 6 bases between them. CDR3 in DNA: TGTGCCAGCAGTTTAGCCGGGGGCACTGAAGCTTTCTTT. Its protein is CASSLAGGTEAFF.

This clone appeared a single time. The V and J genes are TRBV5-1 and TRBJ1-6, with 9 bases fitting TRBD1. CDR1 and CDR2 from the germline V gene are SGHRS and YFSETQ. The CDR3 contains 18 residues. V lost 0 bases and J lost 1; bases outside the gene matches: 5. The CDR3 DNA sequence: TGCGCCAGCAGCTTGGAATGGACAGGGGTATCCTATAATTCACCCCTCCACTTT. The encoded protein is CASSLEWTGVSYNSPLHF.